A selection of T cell receptor beta chains follows, all from one sample in a study of blood T cell repertoires in COVID-19. Profiling relied on immunoSEQ multiplex PCR, and the TCRdb table lists in-frame clones only, not all of them. The table records 150,000 to 200,000 clones, 83% of them present only once. What was sequenced was peripheral blood. Receptor source: a woman aged 80 or over with acute or convalescent COVID-19. The CDR3 runs from the conserved cysteine through the conserved F or W. The order of the fields is D gene, clone size, J gene, V gene, CDR3 DNA, CDR3 protein. The D gene is left open where the match is weak. Where a row states a size, it is once, few, many or the class of an expanded clone; other rows omit it.

TRBD1,.,TRBJ1-1,TRBV10-3,TGTGCCACCAACAGGGGAGAATGGAGCACTGAAGCTTTCTTT,CATNRGEWSTEAFF
TRBD1,.,TRBJ2-1,TRBV5-1,TGCGCCAGCAGCGGCGGACAGGGGGGGTCCTACAATGAGCAGTTCTTC,CASSGGQGGSYNEQFF
.,.,TRBJ2-3,TRBV11-2,TGTGCCAGCAGTTCGGGGTCCGCAAGCACAGATACGCAGTATTTT,CASSSGSASTDTQYF
TRBD1,.,TRBJ1-3,TRBV7-9,TGTGCCAGCAGCTTCGACAGGGTTGGAAACACCATATATTTT,CASSFDRVGNTIYF
.,once,TRBJ2-5,TRBV11-1,TGTGCCAGCAGCTTGCAACGGGGAACAAGGGAGACCCAGTACTTC,CASSLQRGTRETQYF
TRBD1,few,TRBJ2-7,TRBV4-1,TGCGCCAGCAGCCATGGGGCAGGGGGTCCCCCCTACGAGCAGTACTTC,CASSHGAGGPPYEQYF
TRBD1,once,TRBJ2-7,TRBV29-1,TGCAGCGTTGACGGACAGGGGAACTCCTACGAGCAGTACTTC,CSVDGQGNSYEQYF
.,many,TRBJ2-2,TRBV27,TGTGCCAGCAGTTTATCGACAGGGAACACCGGGGAGCTGTTTTTT,CASSLSTGNTGELFF
TRBD1,.,TRBJ1-2,TRBV29-1,TGCAGCGTGGGCGACAGGGGACTATACTACACCTTC,CSVGDRGLYYTF
.,.,TRBJ2-1,TRBV9,TGTGCCAGCAGCGTAGGGAGTGGGTCCTACAATGAGCAGTTCTTC,CASSVGSGSYNEQFF
TRBD1,.,TRBJ2-7,TRBV6-2/TRBV6-3,TGTGCCAGCAGTAAGGACAGGGGGTCCTACGAGCAGTACTTC,CASSKDRGSYEQYF
TRBD2,.,TRBJ2-3,TRBV5-1,TGCGCCAGCAGCAGGGGACTAGCGGGGGGTCTGAGCACAGATACGCAGTATTTT,CASSRGLAGGLSTDTQYF
.,.,TRBJ2-7,TRBV5-7,TGTGCCAGCAGCGAGAATCCAGTGAACCACTACTACGAGCAGTACTTC,CASSENPVNHYYEQYF
TRBD1,.,TRBJ2-7,TRBV19,TGTGCCAGTAGTCCCCGGGACAGCTCCTACGAGCAGTACTTC,CASSPRDSSYEQYF
.,.,TRBJ1-1,TRBV18,TGTGCCAGCTCCCCTAACGAGGGAAACACTGAAGCTTTCTTT,CASSPNEGNTEAFF
.,.,TRBJ1-5,TRBV5-6,TGTGCCAGCAGCTCGAGAGCGAATCAGCCCCAGCATTTT,CASSSRANQPQHF
.,once,TRBJ1-2,TRBV5-1,TGCGCCAGCAGCTTCCTTAACAGTAACTATGGCTACACCTTC,CASSFLNSNYGYTF
TRBD1,.,TRBJ1-3,TRBV7-2,TGTGCCAGCAGCTTTAAAGGGACAGGGGGCTTTAGCTCTGGAAACACCATATATTTT,CASSFKGTGGFSSGNTIYF
TRBD1,.,TRBJ2-7,TRBV18,TGTGCCAGCTCACCCGGGACAGGGCCCTACGAGCAGTACTTC,CASSPGTGPYEQYF
TRBD2,.,TRBJ2-7,TRBV5-1,TGCGCCAGCAGCTTCGAGATAGCGGGAGGCAACTACGAGCAGTACTTC,CASSFEIAGGNYEQYF
TRBD2,.,TRBJ2-3,TRBV5-1,TGCGCCAGCAGCTTGAGGACTAGCGGAAACACAGATACGCAGTATTTT,CASSLRTSGNTDTQYF
TRBD1,.,TRBJ2-7,TRBV6-2/TRBV6-3,TGTGCCAGCAGTTACCGGAGACTTCCCGGGACAGGGAACGAGCAGTACTTC,CASSYRRLPGTGNEQYF
TRBD1,.,TRBJ2-1,TRBV4-3,TGCGCCAGCAGCCGCACAGACAGGGGGGACAATGAGCAGTTCTTC,CASSRTDRGDNEQFF
.,.,TRBJ1-2,TRBV30,TGTGCCTGGAGTGCGGGGATGCGCGGCTACACCTTC,CAWSAGMRGYTF
.,.,TRBJ2-2,TRBV11-2,TGTGCCAGCAGGGTGGCGGGCACCGGGGAGCTGTTTTTT,CASRVAGTGELFF
TRBD2,.,TRBJ2-3,TRBV4-1,TGCGCCAGCAGCCATCCCCGGGGGGGCAGCACAGATACGCAGTATTTT,CASSHPRGGSTDTQYF
.,.,TRBJ1-2,TRBV19,TGTGCCAGTAGTATAGATCCCGCAGGGGCTGACTATGGCTACACCTTC,CASSIDPAGADYGYTF
TRBD2,.,TRBJ2-7,TRBV5-1,TGCGCCAGCAGCGTTAGCGGGAGGGCCGTCAACGAGCAGTACTTC,CASSVSGRAVNEQYF
.,.,TRBJ2-5,TRBV7-9,TGTGCCAGCAGCCCAGGGGCGGAAGAGACCCAGTACTTC,CASSPGAEETQYF
.,few,TRBJ2-1,TRBV9,TGTGCCAGCAGCCCCTCCGACAATAACAATGAGCAGTTCTTC,CASSPSDNNNEQFF
.,.,TRBJ1-2,TRBV6-4,TGTGCCAGCAGTAGGGAGGCAGGCCTCTATGGCTACACCTTC,CASSREAGLYGYTF
.,.,TRBJ1-2,TRBV7-2,TGTGCCAGCAGCCAAGGACGGGAGGTTTATGGCTACACCTTC,CASSQGREVYGYTF
.,.,TRBJ1-5,TRBV30,TGTGCCTGGACCCACCAGGGGATAGGGCAGCCCCAGCATTTT,CAWTHQGIGQPQHF
.,.,TRBJ2-6,TRBV2,TGTGCCAGCACGGAGAGCTCTGGGGCCAACGTCCTGACTTTC,CASTESSGANVLTF
.,.,TRBJ2-7,TRBV4-3,TGCGCCAGCAGCCAAGATTGGAGCGGCCCCGGATACGAGCAGTACTTC,CASSQDWSGPGYEQYF
.,.,TRBJ1-1,TRBV14,TGTGCCAGCAGCCAAGATTCGCGAATGAAAAACCTGAACACTGAAGCTTTCTTT,CASSQDSRMKNLNTEAFF
TRBD1,.,TRBJ1-4,TRBV5-1,TGCGCCAGCAGCTTGGCCGGACAGGGTAATGAAAAACTGTTTTTT,CASSLAGQGNEKLFF
.,.,TRBJ2-3,TRBV5-1,TGCGCCAGCAGCTTGGCTGCGGGCGTCACAGATACGCAGTATTTT,CASSLAAGVTDTQYF
TRBD1,.,TRBJ1-4,TRBV10-2,TGCGCCAGCAGCCAAGGGACAGGGTTTAATGAAAAACTGTTTTTT,CASSQGTGFNEKLFF
.,.,TRBJ2-3,TRBV5-4,TGTGCCATATCTTTGTCGGGCACAGATACGCAGTATTTT,CAISLSGTDTQYF
TRBD2,.,TRBJ2-2,TRBV11-2,TGTGCCAGCAGCTTAGTCAGCGGGAGGCGGACCGGGGAGCTGTTTTTT,CASSLVSGRRTGELFF
.,.,TRBJ1-6,TRBV2,TGTGCCAGCACCCTGGAGGGAGGATCACCCCTCCACTTT,CASTLEGGSPLHF
TRBD1,few,TRBJ1-4,TRBV27,TGTGCCAGCAGAAGATCCGGGACAGAGGACAAAAAACTGTTTTTT,CASRRSGTEDKKLFF
.,.,TRBJ1-4,TRBV12-3/TRBV12-4,TGTGCCAGCAGCCGGCGGGAGGGCGAAAAACTGTTTTTT,CASSRREGEKLFF
TRBD1,.,TRBJ1-6,TRBV30,TGTGCCTGGAAAATGGGACAGTTGTATTCACCCCTCCACTTT,CAWKMGQLYSPLHF